The 5 T cell receptor beta chains below were found in one sample sequenced in a study of identical twins. TCRdb reprocessed the 5' RACE reads with MiXCR, giving one entry per CDR3 protein. The sample holds fewer than 350,000 distinct CDR3 sequences, less than 9% seen once. This sample also appeared in a second study, on yellow fever vaccine responses in identical twins.

The sequencing sample was made of memory (CD45RO+) T cells sorted from blood. The source of these receptors is a woman under 30 in good health.

This clonotype appeared many times. J is TRBJ2-1 and V is TRBV5-6; TRBD2 matches 8 bases. Trimming at V came to 0 bases and at J to 7 bases, leaving 15 bases not matched to a gene. The CDR3 spans 18 residues. The V gene's germline CDR1 is SGHDT and CDR2 YYEEEE. CDR3 loop: CASSLEGFGRVHGNEQFF. DNA for the CDR3: TGTGCCAGCAGCTTGGAAGGGTTCGGGAGGGTCCATGGGAATGAGCAGTTCTTC. The entire variable domain, with the rest obtained from reference TRBV5-6 and TRBJ2-1, is as follows: DAGVTQSPTHLIKTRGQQVTLRCSPKSGHDTVSWYQQALGQGPQFIFQYYEEEERQRGNFPDRFSGHQFPNYSSELNVNALLLGDSALYLCASSLEGFGRVHGNEQFFGPGTRLTVL.

The rearrangement joins TRBV6-1 to TRBJ1-3; D is undetermined. V lost 8 bases, J lost 4 bases, and 15 bases lay in between. CDR1 is MNHNS and CDR2 is SASEGT in the germline V gene. The CDR3 loop spans 14 amino acids. DNA of the CDR3: TGTGCCAGCGGTCCAACGGGATCCGGAAACACCATATATTTT. Protein sequence: CASGPTGSGNTIYF.

The chain uses TRBV6-1 and TRBJ2-1, with a possible D match to TRBD1 (5 bases). The CDR3 has 15 residues. Between the trimmed V and J ends, which lost 6 bases and 0 bases, there was a span of 12 bases. Germline assignment: CDR1 MNHNS and CDR2 SASEGT. The CDR3 region has the DNA TGTGCCAGCAGACCCAGGGTGAGCTCCTACAATGAGCAGTTCTTC. It translates to CASRPRVSSYNEQFF.

The chain combines TRBV7-9 with TRBJ2-6; no firm D call. The CDR3 has 15 residues. Germline CDR1 is SEHNR and CDR2 is FQNEAQ (reference sequence). Trimming removed 4 bases at V and 0 bases at J, with 7 bases between. CDR3: CASSWALSGANVLTF. The DNA of the CDR3 is TGTGCCAGCAGCTGGGCTCTCTCTGGGGCCAACGTCCTGACTTTC.

In this sample, this clonotype turned up many times. The chain combines TRBV5-5 with TRBJ2-7; 7 bases agree with TRBD1. The CDR3 totals 13 residues. Trimming removed 0 bases from V and 7 bases from J; junction bases left unmatched: 4. CDR1 SGHKS and CDR2 YYEKEE come from the germline V gene (reference sequence). This CDR3 is CASSLEGQREQYF. The CDR3 DNA follows: TGTGCCAGCAGCTTGGAGGGACAGCGGGAGCAGTACTTC.